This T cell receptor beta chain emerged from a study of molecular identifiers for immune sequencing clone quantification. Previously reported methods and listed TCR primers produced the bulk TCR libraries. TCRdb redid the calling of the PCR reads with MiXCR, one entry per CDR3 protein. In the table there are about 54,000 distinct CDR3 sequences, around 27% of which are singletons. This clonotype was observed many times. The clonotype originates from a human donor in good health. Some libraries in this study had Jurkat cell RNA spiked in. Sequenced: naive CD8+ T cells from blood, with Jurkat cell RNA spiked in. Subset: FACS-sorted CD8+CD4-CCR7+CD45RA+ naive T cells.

The DNA of the CDR3 is TGTGCCAGCAGCCCCACCTCACAGGGGCCGGGAGAGACCCAGTACTTC. Amino acid sequence: CASSPTSQGPGETQYF. The rearrangement joins TRBV12-3 or TRBV12-4 to TRBJ2-5; 7 nucleotides agree with TRBD1. J gave up 4 bases and V 6 bases, and 14 bases lay outside the gene matches. This CDR3 region has 16 residues.